The 4 T cell receptor beta chains in this list originate from one sample, sequenced in a study of T cell changes during pregnancy in multiple sclerosis. Data came from immunoSEQ multiplex PCR; TCRdb stores just in-frame clones and leaves some out. Among under 150,000 clones listed, less than 97% were seen once. The sample here was peripheral blood, taken after pregnancy. Receptor source: a female donor with multiple sclerosis, enrolled in a pregnancy study.

The chain carries TRBV29-1 and TRBJ2-5, with TRBD2 identical over 8 bases. The J call could be wrong; TRBJ2-7 is a better fit for the DNA end. Germline V gives CDR1 SQVTM, CDR2 ANQGSEA. The CDR3 sequence is 14 residues long. This CDR3 is CSVGQGLVDYEQYF. CDR3 nucleotide sequence: TGCAGCGTGGGCCAGGGACTAGTGGACTACGAGCAGTACTTC.

This sequence joins TRBV5-1 and TRBJ2-5; TRBD1 matches 7 bases. V lost 0 bases, J lost 5 bases, and 1 base stayed unmatched. Germline V gene sequence: CDR1 SGHRS, CDR2 YFSETQ. The CDR3 extends over 13 amino acids. The CDR3 reads CASSLVGQETQYF. In nucleotides, the CDR3 is TGCGCCAGCAGCTTGGTGGGACAGGAGACCCAGTACTTC.

The chain couples TRBV11-3 to TRBJ2-2; TRBD2 agrees at 14 bases. There are 17 residues in the CDR3. CDR1 and CDR2 from the germline V gene are SGHNT and YENEEA. V lost 7 bases and J lost 6; bases outside the gene matches: 10. The CDR3 DNA sequence: TGTGCCAGCACCAGCTCCTCGGGACTAGCGGGAGCCGGGGAGCTGTTTTTT. This sequence encodes CASTSSSGLAGAGELFF.

This sequence joins TRBV7-2 and TRBJ2-7, with D possibly TRBD2 on 5 matching bases. Germline V CDR1 and CDR2: SGHTA, FQGNSA. This CDR3 comprises 13 residues. Deletions cut 3 bases from V and 7 bases from J, with 13 bases between. The CDR3 reads CASSFSRTGEQYF. The CDR3 DNA sequence: TGTGCCAGCAGCTTTAGCCGCACGGGGGAGCAGTACTTC.